One sample yielded the 17 T cell receptor beta chains listed below, sequenced in a study of T cells in Graves' hyperthyroidism and ophthalmopathy. TCR beta CDR3 sequences were amplified from RNA transcripts. A set of HTBI primers served as the primers for a first-round RT-PCR of the TCR CDR3. TCRdb used MiXCR to reprocess the multiplex PCR reads, holding one entry per CDR3 protein. The sample yields about 520,000 distinct CDR3 sequences, less than 25% seen once. The sequenced sample was blood. The receptor set was obtained from a woman in her thirties with Graves' ophthalmopathy.

Worth noting for this clonotype: Just one base apart from a much larger clone, this may be a read error. V is TRBV7-3 and J is TRBJ2-3, with D unresolved. CDR1 is SGHTA, CDR2 FQGTGA, per germline. The CDR3 contains 13 residues. CDR3 in amino acids: CSSSRGSTDTQYF. In DNA, the CDR3 is TGTTCCAGCAGCCGCGGATCGACAGATACGCAGTATTTT.

This clonotype was counted ten times or more. The chain combines TRBV6-5 with TRBJ2-7, with 9 bases fitting TRBD1. The CDR3 runs to 15 residues. In germline, CDR1 is MNHEY, CDR2 SVGAGI. The J segment lost 3 bases and the V segment lost 7 bases, leaving 10 bases of the junction unmatched. The CDR3, as DNA: TGTGCCAGCAAGCTCACAGGGGGCGAGAGCTACGAGCAGTACTTC. It yields the protein CASKLTGGESYEQYF.

This clonotype was recorded at least ten times. The chain joins TRBV11-2 to TRBJ1-2; no reliable D call. V was cut by 7 bases and J by 4 bases, with 13 bases left in between. CDR1 and CDR2 from the germline V gene are SGHAT and FQNNGV. This CDR3 contains 13 residues. For the CDR3, the DNA is TGTGCCAGCATGCCGGGGAATTCCTATGGCTACACCTTC. Protein: CASMPGNSYGYTF.

This clonotype came up a few times. The chain combines TRBV28 with TRBJ2-5; 7 bases agree with TRBD1. The CDR3 sequence is 16 residues long. J lost 1 base, V lost 3 bases, and 8 bases had no gene match. Germline V gene sequence: CDR1 MDHEN, CDR2 SYDVKM. The CDR3 bases are TGTGCCAGCAGTTTGGGGAACAGGGGCCCCCAAGAGACCCAGTACTTC. Its protein is CASSLGNRGPQETQYF.

This clonotype was picked up many times. This sequence joins TRBV19 and TRBJ2-7; D is ambiguous. Germline CDR1 and CDR2: LNHDA and SQIVND (reference sequence). The V end lost 3 bases, the J end lost 0 bases, and 12 bases lay between the germline ends. The CDR3 length is 15 residues. DNA for the CDR3: TGTGCCAGTAGTATCTCGGGCGGAAGCTCCTACGAGCAGTACTTC. Residues: CASSISGGSSYEQYF.

This clonotype was counted ten times or more. The chain links TRBV10-3 to TRBJ2-4, with 7 bases matching TRBD1. Germline loops: CDR1 ENHRY, CDR2 SYGVKD. This CDR3 has 14 amino acids. V shed 4 bases and J 7 bases; nucleotides not matched to a gene: 7. In DNA, the CDR3 is TGTGCCATCAGTGTAGAGGGGGCCGGGAACATTCAGTACTTC. Its protein product is CAISVEGAGNIQYF.

The rearrangement uses TRBV6-5 and TRBJ1-3; D not certain. The CDR3 extends over 16 amino acids. In germline, CDR1 is MNHEY, CDR2 SVGAGI. Trimming shortened V by 4 bases and J by 0 bases, and 13 bases separated the two germline ends. The CDR3 loop reads CASSSPRGDSGNTIYF. CDR3 in DNA: TGTGCCAGCAGTTCGCCCCGGGGTGACTCTGGAAACACCATATATTTT.

Only a few counts were recorded for this clonotype. This chain uses TRBV2 with TRBJ2-7; 7 bases are a match to TRBD1. Germline CDR1 and CDR2: SNHLY and FYNNEI. The CDR3 sequence is 15 residues long. The J segment lost 2 bases and the V segment lost 4 bases, leaving 8 bases of the junction unmatched. The CDR3, as DNA: TGTGCCAGCAGTGGGGGGACAGAAAATGCCTACGAGCAGTACTTC. Residues: CASSGGTENAYEQYF.

The rearrangement uses TRBV20-1 and TRBJ2-5, with 9 bases lining up with TRBD2. Germline V gene lookup returns CDR1 DFQATT and CDR2 SNEGSKA (reference sequence). V shed 1 base and J 5 bases; nucleotides not matched to a gene: 8. This CDR3 is built from 15 residues. The CDR3 sequence: CSARVGNSGSETQYF. The CDR3 DNA reads TGCAGTGCTAGAGTCGGCAATAGCGGGAGTGAGACCCAGTACTTC.

The V call is TRBV27, the J call TRBJ1-6; TRBD1 agrees at 9 bases. The junction had 16 bases not matched to a gene; V was cut back by 1 base and J by 9 bases. The V gene's germline CDR1 is MNHEY and CDR2 SMNVEV (reference sequence). The CDR3 sequence is 19 residues long. The CDR3 loop is CASSLYPPPSWGQGSPLHF. CDR3 bases: TGTGCCAGCAGTTTATACCCCCCCCCCTCTTGGGGACAGGGTTCACCCCTCCACTTT.

This clonotype was seen ten or more times. The chain uses TRBV5-1 and TRBJ1-2, with D possibly being TRBD1 (5 bases). The CDR3 is 15 amino acids. V was trimmed by 0 bases and J by 4 bases, leaving 13 bases between them. The germline CDR1 and CDR2 sequences are SGHRS and YFSETQ. CDR3 nucleotide sequence: TGCGCCAGCAGCTTGGATTCTGCAGGGAGCTATGGCTACACCTTC. This sequence encodes CASSLDSAGSYGYTF. Full variable domain (rest looked up from reference TRBV5-1 and TRBJ1-2): KAGVTQTPRYLIKTRGQQVTLSCSPISGHRSVSWYQQTPGQGLQFLFEYFSETQRNKGNFPGRFSGRQFSNSRSEMNVSTLELGDSALYLCASSLDSAGSYGYTFGSGTRLTVV.

The chain recombines TRBV28 with TRBJ1-5; D is unresolved. The CDR3 is 19 residues long. CDR1 and CDR2 (germline): MDHEN, SYDVKM. Deletions cut 0 bases from V and 4 bases from J, with 22 bases between. The CDR3 reads CASSLWAGLDQKGNQPQHF. CDR3 coding DNA: TGTGCCAGCAGTTTATGGGCAGGCCTTGACCAGAAAGGTAATCAGCCCCAGCATTTT.

This clonotype was detected many times. The J gene is TRBJ1-1, the V gene TRBV27; D ambiguous. The CDR3 loop spans 13 amino acids. Germline V gives CDR1 MNHEY, CDR2 SMNVEV (reference sequence). V lost 0 bases and J 4 bases, leaving 6 bases between the germline ends. The CDR3 bases are TGTGCCAGCAGTTTATCGAGGAGCACTGAAGCTTTCTTT. Translated, it gives CASSLSRSTEAFF.

This clonotype has at least ten counts. The chain combines TRBV20-1 with TRBJ2-5; D call uncertain. Trimming stripped 3 bases from V and 1 base from J, with 15 bases between. This CDR3 comprises 15 residues. Germline CDR1 reads DFQATT; CDR2 reads SNEGSKA (reference sequence). CDR3 sequence: CSASPPRVIQETQYF. Written as DNA, the CDR3 is TGCAGTGCTAGTCCCCCTCGAGTGATCCAAGAGACCCAGTACTTC.

This clonotype was seen at least ten times. The V gene is TRBV11-2, the J gene TRBJ1-3; no firm D call. CDR3 length equals 18 residues. The ends were cut back, 7 bases at V and 0 bases at J, with 22 bases in the middle. The V gene's germline CDR1 is SGHAT and CDR2 FQNNGV. This CDR3 reads CASNPHGIYPDSGNTIYF. CDR3 coding DNA: TGTGCCAGCAACCCACACGGCATTTATCCCGACTCTGGAAACACCATATATTTT. Together with reference TRBV11-2 and TRBJ1-3, the CDR3 gives the full variable domain: EAGVAQSPRYKIIEKRQSVAFWCNPISGHATLYWYQQILGQGPKLLIQFQNNGVVDDSQLPKDRFSAERLKGVDSTLKIQPAKLEDSAVYLCASNPHGIYPDSGNTIYFGEGSWLTVV.

This clonotype was counted many times. CDR3 region: CATSDSPPGQTGAYEQYF. DNA of the CDR3: TGTGCCACCAGTGATTCACCGCCAGGGCAAACGGGAGCGTACGAGCAGTACTTC. The chain uses TRBV24-1 and TRBJ2-7; the D gene is possibly TRBD2 (6 bases). Germline V gene sequence: CDR1 KGHDR, CDR2 SFDVKD. The CDR3 is 18 amino acids. With 2 bases removed from V and 4 bases from J, the gap between germline ends came to 23 bases.

In its sample, this clonotype was seen many times. The gene calls are TRBV14 and TRBJ1-3; D is uncertain. The ends were cut back, 4 bases at V and 0 bases at J, with 10 bases in the middle. The V gene's germline CDR1 is SGHDN and CDR2 FVKESK. This CDR3 is built from 15 residues. CDR3 sequence (DNA): TGTGCCAGCAGCCTAACTGGGAGCTCTGGAAACACCATATATTTT. This codes for CASSLTGSSGNTIYF.